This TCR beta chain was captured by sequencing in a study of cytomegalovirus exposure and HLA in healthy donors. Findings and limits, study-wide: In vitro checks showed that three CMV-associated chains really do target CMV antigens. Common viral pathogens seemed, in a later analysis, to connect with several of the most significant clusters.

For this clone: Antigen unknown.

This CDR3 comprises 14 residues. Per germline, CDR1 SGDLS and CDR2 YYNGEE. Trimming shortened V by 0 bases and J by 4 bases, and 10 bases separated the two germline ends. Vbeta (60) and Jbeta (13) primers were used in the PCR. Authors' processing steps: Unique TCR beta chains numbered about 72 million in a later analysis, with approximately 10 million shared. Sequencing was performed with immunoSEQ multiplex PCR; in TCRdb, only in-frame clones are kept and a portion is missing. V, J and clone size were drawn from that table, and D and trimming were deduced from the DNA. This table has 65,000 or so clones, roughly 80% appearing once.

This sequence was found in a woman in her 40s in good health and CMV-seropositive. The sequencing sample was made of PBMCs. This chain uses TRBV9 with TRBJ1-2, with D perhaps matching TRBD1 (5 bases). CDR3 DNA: TGTGCCAGCAGCGTAGGAGACAGTACCTATGGCTACACCTTC. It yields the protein CASSVGDSTYGYTF.